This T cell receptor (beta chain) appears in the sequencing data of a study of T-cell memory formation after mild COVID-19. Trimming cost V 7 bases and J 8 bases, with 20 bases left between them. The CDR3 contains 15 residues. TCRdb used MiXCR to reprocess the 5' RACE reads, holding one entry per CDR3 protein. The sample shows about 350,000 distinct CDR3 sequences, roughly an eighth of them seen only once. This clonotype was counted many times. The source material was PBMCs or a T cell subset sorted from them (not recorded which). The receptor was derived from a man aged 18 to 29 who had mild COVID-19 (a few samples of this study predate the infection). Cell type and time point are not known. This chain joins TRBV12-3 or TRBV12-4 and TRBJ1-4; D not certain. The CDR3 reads CASTPSGGLGEKLFF. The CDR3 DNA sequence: TGTGCCAGCACCCCGTCGGGAGGATTGGGAGAAAAACTGTTTTTT.